Presented here are 10 T cell receptor beta chains from one specimen sequenced in a study of T-cell memory formation after mild COVID-19. TCRdb redid the calling of the 5' RACE reads with MiXCR, one entry per CDR3 protein. The sample includes 250,000 to 400,000 distinct CDR3 sequences, around 15% seen only once; the top ten take roughly 23%. The source material was PBMCs or a T cell subset sorted from them (not recorded which). Receptor source: a man younger than 35 who had mild COVID-19 (a few samples of this study predate the infection). Cell type and time point are not known.

Ten or more counts support this clonotype. This rearrangement joins TRBV12-3 or TRBV12-4 to TRBJ2-3; 9 bases fit TRBD1. V shed 6 bases, J shed 1 base, and the junction held 2 bases outside the gene matches. CDR3 size: 14 residues. The CDR3 DNA is TGTGCCAGCAGAGACAGGGGGGGCACAGATACGCAGTATTTT. Its translation is CASRDRGGTDTQYF.

This clonotype came up many times. V usage is TRBV5-1 and J usage is TRBJ2-2, with 10 nucleotides matching TRBD1. CDR3 size: 16 residues. CDR1 is SGHRS and CDR2 is YFSETQ in the germline V gene. With V trimmed by 5 bases and J by 0 bases, 4 bases remained unmatched. The CDR3 sequence: CASRRGTGANTGELFF. Here the CDR3 DNA reads TGCGCCAGCAGACGCGGGACAGGGGCGAACACCGGGGAGCTGTTTTTT. The variable domain in full, completed from reference TRBV5-1 and TRBJ2-2, reads KAGVTQTPRYLIKTRGQQVTLSCSPISGHRSVSWYQQTPGQGLQFLFEYFSETQRNKGNFPGRFSGRQFSNSRSEMNVSTLELGDSALYLCASRRGTGANTGELFFGEGSRLTVL.

The V and J genes are TRBV20-1 and TRBJ2-7, with TRBD2 identical over 9 bases. The V and J ends lost 0 bases and 0 bases, in that order; junction bases with no gene match: 15. Germline V CDR1 and CDR2: DFQATT, SNEGSKA (reference sequence). This CDR3 has 19 residues. This chain's CDR3 is CSARDRRKRGADSSYEQYF. CDR3 sequence (DNA): TGCAGTGCTAGAGATCGCAGGAAGCGGGGGGCCGATAGCTCCTACGAGCAGTACTTC.

V and J are TRBV12-3 or TRBV12-4 and TRBJ1-6; 7 positions match TRBD1. V lost 3 bases, J lost 6 bases, and 2 bases stayed unmatched. The CDR3 is 14 residues long. The CDR3 DNA sequence: TGTGCCAGCAGTTTGGGACAGCTTAATTCACCCCTCCACTTT. It translates to CASSLGQLNSPLHF.

The rearrangement links TRBV6-5 to TRBJ2-7; 8 bases match TRBD1. The V segment lost 5 bases and the J segment 1 base; nucleotides outside the gene matches: 7. The CDR3 runs to 15 residues. Germline CDR1 MNHEY, CDR2 SVGAGI. In nucleotides, the CDR3 is TGTGCCAGCAGTAACACAGGGGGACAATCCTACGAGCAGTACTTC. It codes for CASSNTGGQSYEQYF.

The V call is TRBV6-6, the J call TRBJ2-1; TRBD1 matches 7 bases. Trimming at V came to 5 bases and at J to 4 bases, leaving 5 bases not matched to a gene. From germline, CDR1 is MNHNY and CDR2 SVGAGI (reference sequence). This CDR3 region has 14 residues. This CDR3 is CASSTGTDYNEQFF. The CDR3 coding sequence is TGTGCCAGCAGTACCGGGACAGATTACAATGAGCAGTTCTTC.

The V and J genes are TRBV20-1 and TRBJ1-5; D may be TRBD1 (6 bases). The CDR3 runs 13 residues. Trimming removed 2 bases from V and 7 bases from J, with 12 bases in between. Germline values: CDR1 DFQATT, CDR2 SNEGSKA (reference sequence). Here the CDR3 reads CSARQGIEQPQHF. The CDR3 DNA reads as TGCAGTGCTAGACAGGGGATCGAACAGCCCCAGCATTTT.

The chain carries TRBV4-2 and TRBJ2-3; unclear D gene. Deletions cut 2 bases from V and 1 base from J, with 10 bases between. CDR1 and CDR2 from the germline V gene are LGHNA and YNFKEQ. The CDR3 covers 15 residues. The CDR3 sequence: CASSQLFGGTDTQYF. The CDR3 region has the DNA TGTGCCAGCAGCCAATTGTTTGGGGGCACAGATACGCAGTATTTT.

This clonotype was seen ten or more times. The chain combines TRBV4-3 with TRBJ2-7; D possibly corresponds to TRBD2 (5 bases). This CDR3 is built from 18 residues. The V gene's germline CDR1 is LGHNA and CDR2 YSLEER. Trimming took 8 bases from V and 4 from J, leaving 30 bases between them. The CDR3 DNA sequence: TGCGCCAGCCAGCCAAGGGCGGAGCGGCCCCCTAATTATTACGAGCAGTACGTC. Protein sequence: CASQPRAERPPNYYEQYV.

The chain combines TRBV7-3 with TRBJ2-5; TRBD2 agrees at 12 bases. Germline CDR1 SGHTA, CDR2 FQGTGA. This CDR3 has 16 amino acids. Trimming at V came to 5 bases and at J to 7 bases, leaving 11 bases not matched to a gene. The DNA of the CDR3 is TGTGCCAGCAGCCCGCTTCCTAGCGGGGGGGCTGGGACCCAGTACTTC. Translation: CASSPLPSGGAGTQYF. Full variable domain (missing parts from reference TRBV7-3 and TRBJ2-5): GAGVSQTPSNKVTEKGKYVELRCDPISGHTALYWYRQSLGQGPEFLIYFQGTGAADDSGLPNDRFFAVRPEGSVSTLKIQRTERGDSAVYLCASSPLPSGGAGTQYFGPGTRLLVL.